The 25 T cell receptor beta chains listed next were all sequenced from one sample in a study of blood T cell repertoires in COVID-19. Measured with immunoSEQ multiplex PCR; TCRdb has only the in-frame clones, and not every one. The data hold under 150,000 clones, with approximately 84% observed a single time. The sample comprised PBMCs or T cells enriched from blood (not recorded which). The receptors come from a man aged 50 to 60 in a cohort exposed to, infected with or recovered from COVID-19 (not recorded which).

CDR3 sequence reads: CASSLRRNTEAFF. The DNA for the CDR3 is TGTGCCAGCAGCTTACGGAGGAACACTGAAGCTTTCTTT. The rearrangement joins TRBV7-9 to TRBJ1-1, with D unresolved. Germline loops: CDR1 SEHNR, CDR2 FQNEAQ (reference sequence). The CDR3 is made up of 13 amino acids. Trimming took 2 bases from V and 1 from J, leaving 5 bases between them.

The genes are TRBV7-6 and TRBJ2-7, with a possible D match to TRBD1 (6 bases). The CDR3 covers 12 residues. V lost 5 bases to trimming and J lost 6 bases, with 11 bases between them. Germline-derived CDR1 and CDR2 are SGHVS and FNYEAQ. The CDR3 nucleotides read TGTGCCAGCAGCCCCACAGGGCTCGAGCAGTACTTC. This gives the protein CASSPTGLEQYF.

This clone has only a few counts. The chain joins TRBV5-6 to TRBJ2-7; 7 bases are shared with TRBD1. Unmatched junction bases numbered 2, after V lost 2 bases and J lost 6 bases. From germline, CDR1 is SGHDT and CDR2 YYEEEE. The CDR3 is made up of 12 amino acids. CDR3 residues: CASSFSGGEQYF. The CDR3 region has the DNA TGTGCCAGCAGCTTCTCAGGGGGCGAGCAGTACTTC. The full variable domain, completed using reference TRBV5-6 and TRBJ2-7, is DAGVTQSPTHLIKTRGQQVTLRCSPKSGHDTVSWYQQALGQGPQFIFQYYEEEERQRGNFPDRFSGHQFPNYSSELNVNALLLGDSALYLCASSFSGGEQYFGPGTRLTVT.

The chain employs TRBV4-1 and TRBJ2-7, with 9 bases aligning to TRBD1. V was clipped by 4 bases and J by 6 bases; unmatched bases: 7. CDR1 and CDR2 (germline): MGHRA, YSYEKL. CDR3 size: 14 residues. The CDR3 nucleotides read TGCGCCAGCAGCCCGGGACAGGGACGGGGCGAGCAGTACTTC. Translated: CASSPGQGRGEQYF.

The V gene is TRBV9, the J gene TRBJ1-5, with TRBD1 matching 10 bases. This CDR3 has 15 amino acids. With 3 bases clipped from V and 7 bases from J, the junction kept 7 bases outside the gene matches. Per the germline V gene, CDR1 is SGDLS and CDR2 is YYNGEE. This chain's CDR3 is CASSAAGTGVQPQHF. The CDR3 DNA sequence: TGTGCCAGCAGCGCCGCCGGGACAGGGGTACAGCCCCAGCATTTT.

This clone showed up just once. The chain links TRBV4-1 to TRBJ2-1, with D possibly TRBD1 on 6 matching bases. Trimming stripped 0 bases from V and 12 bases from J, with 12 bases between. Germline assignment: CDR1 MGHRA and CDR2 YSYEKL. The length of the CDR3 is 13 residues. CDR3 sequence: CASSQDSRGGQFF. As DNA, the CDR3 is TGCGCCAGCAGCCAAGATTCCAGAGGGGGGCAGTTCTTC.

This clone was found once. The chain carries TRBV14 and TRBJ1-2; D is unclear. Trimming shortened V by 0 bases and J by 7 bases, and 18 bases separated the two germline ends. Germline V lookup: CDR1 SGHDN, CDR2 FVKESK. This CDR3 is 16 amino acids long. The CDR3 is CASSQDLPRERGGYTF. The CDR3 region has the DNA TGTGCCAGCAGCCAAGATTTACCGAGGGAGAGAGGTGGCTACACCTTC.

In DNA, the CDR3 is TGTGCCAGCAGCCGAATCGACAGGGCGAACACTGAAGCTTTCTTT. Amino acid sequence: CASSRIDRANTEAFF. This chain joins TRBV27 and TRBJ1-1; 7 bases are shared with TRBD1. The CDR3 consists of 15 residues. The trim removed 6 bases at V and 1 base at J, leaving 8 bases unmatched. Germline values: CDR1 MNHEY, CDR2 SMNVEV (reference sequence).

The chain has TRBV19 and TRBJ2-7; D unresolved. Trimming cost V 5 bases and J 0 bases, with 5 bases left between them. Germline CDR1 reads LNHDA; CDR2 reads SQIVND (reference sequence). The CDR3 loop spans 12 amino acids. The chain's CDR3 is CASSPYSYEQYF. Here the CDR3 DNA reads TGTGCCAGTAGTCCGTACTCCTACGAGCAGTACTTC.

This clone has a single count. The chain carries TRBV7-2 and TRBJ1-2; no reliable D call. V was pared by 3 bases and J by 4 bases, with 9 bases between. The germline V gene has CDR1 SGHTA and CDR2 FQGNSA. CDR3 length: 13 residues. CDR3 DNA: TGTGCCAGCAGCTTCGGCGGCACCTATGGCTACACCTTC. It is translated as CASSFGGTYGYTF.

The V gene is TRBV4-3, the J gene TRBJ2-3; 9 bases are a match to TRBD1. Trimming at V came to 0 bases and at J to 7 bases, leaving 17 bases not matched to a gene. The CDR3 consists of 19 residues. Germline values: CDR1 LGHNA, CDR2 YSLEER. CDR3 bases: TGCGCCAGCAGCCAAGATAATCCGGGCGGGACAGGGATAGTAAATACGCAGTATTTT. Residues: CASSQDNPGGTGIVNTQYF.

This chain uses TRBV5-4 with TRBJ2-3; 9 nucleotides line up with TRBD2. The CDR3 is made up of 17 amino acids. J was trimmed by 5 bases and V by 0 bases; bases with no gene match: 10. In germline, CDR1 is SGHNT, CDR2 YYREEE (reference sequence). In DNA form, the CDR3 reads TGTGCCAGCAGCTTGGAGCTAGCGGGATCAGTAGGAGATACGCAGTATTTT. It encodes CASSLELAGSVGDTQYF.

This clone was recorded once. The genes are TRBV5-1 and TRBJ1-1; maybe TRBD1 (6 bases). This CDR3 is built from 13 residues. V was clipped by 4 bases and J by 3 bases, with 10 bases between them. Germline CDR1 and CDR2: SGHRS and YFSETQ. The CDR3 bases are TGCGCCAGCAGCCGGGACACCCACACTGAAGCTTTCTTT. Its translation is CASSRDTHTEAFF.

The V call is TRBV7-9, the J call TRBJ1-1; 12 nucleotides match TRBD1. This CDR3 contains 16 residues. The germline CDR1 and CDR2 sequences are SEHNR and FQNEAQ (reference sequence). After removal of 4 bases from V and 5 bases from J, the junction contained 8 bases not matched to a gene. The CDR3 region is CASSSRDRGRRTEAFF. CDR3 nucleotides: TGTGCCAGCAGCTCCCGGGACAGGGGGCGGAGGACTGAAGCTTTCTTT.

The chain links TRBV30 to TRBJ2-5, with D perhaps matching TRBD1 (6 bases). The CDR3 loop spans 14 amino acids. The germline CDR1 and CDR2 sequences are GTSNPN and SVGIG (reference sequence). V was trimmed by 5 bases and J by 2 bases, leaving 15 bases between them. CDR3 residues: CAWGQGTSQETQYF. Here the CDR3 DNA reads TGTGCCTGGGGGCAGGGGACCAGTCAAGAGACCCAGTACTTC.

The genes are TRBV11-2 and TRBJ2-1, with D tentatively TRBD2 (5 bases). The V end lost 1 base, the J end lost 0 bases, and 10 bases lay between the germline ends. The germline gives CDR1 SGHAT, CDR2 FQNNGV. The CDR3 length is 16 residues. The CDR3 nucleotides read TGTGCCAGCAGCTTAGGCCCGGAGGACTCCTACAATGAGCAGTTCTTC. This codes for CASSLGPEDSYNEQFF. The entire variable domain, with the rest obtained from reference TRBV11-2 and TRBJ2-1, is as follows: EAGVAQSPRYKIIEKRQSVAFWCNPISGHATLYWYQQILGQGPKLLIQFQNNGVVDDSQLPKDRFSAERLKGVDSTLKIQPAKLEDSAVYLCASSLGPEDSYNEQFFGPGTRLTVL.

The J gene is TRBJ2-7, the V gene TRBV18; unclear D gene. This CDR3 is 14 amino acids long. The V and J ends lost 5 bases and 1 base respectively, with 12 bases between them. In germline, CDR1 is KGHSH, CDR2 LQKENI. The CDR3 sequence: CASSALGKSYEQYF. CDR3 DNA sequence: TGTGCCAGCTCAGCCCTGGGCAAGTCCTACGAGCAGTACTTC.

The V call is TRBV27, the J call TRBJ1-2; D gene uncertain. CDR3 length: 15 residues. V was clipped by 5 bases and J by 5 bases, with 18 bases between them. CDR1 is MNHEY and CDR2 is SMNVEV in the germline V gene (reference sequence). CDR3 sequence (DNA): TGTGCCAGCAGTCCGCGTAGTTTCGGGATGTATGGCTACACCTTC. Residues: CASSPRSFGMYGYTF.

The chain uses TRBV19 and TRBJ1-1; D remains unclear. The CDR3 spans 13 residues. Germline CDR1 reads LNHDA; CDR2 reads SQIVND (reference sequence). V was trimmed by 7 bases and J by 5 bases, leaving 14 bases between them. CDR3 sequence reads: CASTRLRWTEAFF. The CDR3 bases are TGTGCCAGTACTCGCCTGCGGTGGACTGAAGCTTTCTTT.

This chain uses TRBV9 with TRBJ1-2; weak D call: TRBD1 (6 bases). The germline CDR1 and CDR2 sequences are SGDLS and YYNGEE. Trimming pared 4 bases from V and 4 bases from J, leaving 17 bases between. The CDR3 is 15 amino acids. In DNA form, the CDR3 reads TGTGCCAGCAGCCCCGGACGGACAGCCCGCTATGGCTACACCTTC. Translating it yields CASSPGRTARYGYTF.

In regard to this clone: This sample includes further DNA sequences coding for the same CDR3. The chain carries TRBV9 and TRBJ2-1, with 8 bases that match TRBD2. J was trimmed by 4 bases and V by 0 bases; bases with no gene match: 3. This CDR3 is 15 amino acids long. Germline V gene lookup returns CDR1 SGDLS and CDR2 YYNGEE. CDR3 in amino acids: CASSVASGGYNEQFF. CDR3 bases: TGTGCCAGCAGCGTAGCGTCGGGGGGGTACAATGAGCAGTTCTTC.

This chain joins TRBV28 and TRBJ1-1, with 9 bases that match TRBD1. CDR1 and CDR2 from the germline V gene are MDHEN and SYDVKM. The trim removed 6 bases at V and 1 base at J, leaving 6 bases unmatched. The CDR3 has 15 amino acids. CDR3 coding DNA: TGTGCCAGCAGCTTAGGGACAGGGCGGAACACTGAAGCTTTCTTT. It translates to CASSLGTGRNTEAFF.

DNA of the CDR3: TGTGCCAGCAGTGGTACTAGCGGGAGGTCGGATGAGCAGTTCTTC. Protein product: CASSGTSGRSDEQFF. The J gene is TRBJ2-1, the V gene TRBV25-1; 12 bases are a match to TRBD2. V shed 4 bases and J 8 bases; nucleotides not matched to a gene: 6. The length of the CDR3 is 15 residues. Germline V CDR1 and CDR2: MGHDK, SYGVNS.

V gene TRBV19 combines with J gene TRBJ1-2; the match to TRBD1 covers 8 bases. The CDR3 sequence is 12 residues long. V lost 5 bases, J lost 6 bases, and 2 bases stayed unmatched. CDR1 is LNHDA, CDR2 SQIVND, per germline (reference sequence). CDR3 sequence reads: CASSLTGDGYTF. CDR3 nucleotides: TGTGCCAGTAGTTTGACAGGGGATGGCTACACCTTC.

The chain is built from TRBV6-5 and TRBJ2-5; unclear D gene. CDR3 size: 15 residues. CDR1 MNHEY and CDR2 SVGAGI come from the germline V gene. With 4 bases removed from V and 1 base from J, the gap between germline ends came to 13 bases. The CDR3 loop is CASSFSRQSQETQYF. CDR3 bases: TGTGCCAGCAGTTTCTCCAGGCAGTCCCAAGAGACCCAGTACTTC.